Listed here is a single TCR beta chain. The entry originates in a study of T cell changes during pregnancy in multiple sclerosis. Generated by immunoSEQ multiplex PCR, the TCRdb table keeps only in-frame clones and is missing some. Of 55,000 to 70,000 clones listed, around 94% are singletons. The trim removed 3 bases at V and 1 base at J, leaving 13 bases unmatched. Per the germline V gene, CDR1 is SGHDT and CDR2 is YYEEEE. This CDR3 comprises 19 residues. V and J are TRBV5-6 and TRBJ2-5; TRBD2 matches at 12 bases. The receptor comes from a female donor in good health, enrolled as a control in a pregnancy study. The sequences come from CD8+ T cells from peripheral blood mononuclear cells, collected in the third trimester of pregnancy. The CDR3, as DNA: TGTGCCAGCAGCTCTCTAGCGGGGGGGAACGCATTTTTCCAAGAGACCCAGTACTTC. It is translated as CASSSLAGGNAFFQETQYF.